The subject of this entry is one TCR beta chain. Its antigen is still unknown. Germline CDR1 MNHNY, CDR2 SVGAGI (reference sequence). The CDR3 is 14 residues long. Unmatched junction bases numbered 4, after V lost 4 bases and J lost 2 bases. 13 Jbeta primers and 60 Vbeta primers were used for the PCR. The method was immunoSEQ multiplex PCR; TCRdb's version includes in-frame clones alone and lacks a portion of them. The data contain about 110,000 clones, approximately 83% of them singletons. The data were obtained in a study of cytomegalovirus exposure and HLA in healthy donors. Study overall: Samples from HLA-typed donors yielded 85 million to 95 million unique TCRs in an early data release.

Notes on the study in general: Among TCR sequences, most were rare, though some public TCRs appeared in many donors. Most subjects' HLA-A and HLA-B alleles were reportedly predicted from TCR beta sequences. Listed as cytomegalovirus-associated were 164 TCR beta chains.

Sequenced: PBMCs. This receptor was identified in a man aged 40-49 years in good health and CMV-seronegative. This chain connects TRBV6-6 to TRBJ2-7, with 8 nucleotides matching TRBD1. CDR3 nucleotide sequence: TGTGCCAGCAGTTCCAGGACAGGGACCTACGAGCAGTACTTC. Its protein product is CASSSRTGTYEQYF.